The TCR beta chain described here comes from a study of lymphopenia after photon versus proton radiotherapy. The germline V and J ends were trimmed by 3 bases and 5 bases, with 16 bases remaining between them. CDR1 and CDR2 (germline): LNHDA, SQIVND (reference sequence). The CDR3 loop spans 15 amino acids. This clone was seen a single time. Only in-frame clones appear in the TCRdb table, and some are missing; sequencing was by immunoSEQ multiplex PCR. The data hold roughly 61,000 clones, with roughly 87% observed a single time. The sample in question was peripheral blood, obtained from a patient treated with proton-based radiotherapy. The genes are TRBV19 and TRBJ2-5; D is perhaps TRBD2 (6 bases). This TCR was sampled from a man older than 75 with esophageal cancer. CDR3 bases: TGTGCCAGTAGTATGGTAGCTTTACGGGGGGAGACCCAGTACTTC. It yields the protein CASSMVALRGETQYF. The entire variable domain, with the rest obtained from reference TRBV19 and TRBJ2-5, is as follows: DGGITQSPKYLFRKEGQNVTLSCEQNLNHDAMYWYRQDPGQGLRLIYYSQIVNDFQKGDIAEGYSVSREKKESFPLTVTSAQKNPTAFYLCASSMVALRGETQYFGPGTRLLVL.